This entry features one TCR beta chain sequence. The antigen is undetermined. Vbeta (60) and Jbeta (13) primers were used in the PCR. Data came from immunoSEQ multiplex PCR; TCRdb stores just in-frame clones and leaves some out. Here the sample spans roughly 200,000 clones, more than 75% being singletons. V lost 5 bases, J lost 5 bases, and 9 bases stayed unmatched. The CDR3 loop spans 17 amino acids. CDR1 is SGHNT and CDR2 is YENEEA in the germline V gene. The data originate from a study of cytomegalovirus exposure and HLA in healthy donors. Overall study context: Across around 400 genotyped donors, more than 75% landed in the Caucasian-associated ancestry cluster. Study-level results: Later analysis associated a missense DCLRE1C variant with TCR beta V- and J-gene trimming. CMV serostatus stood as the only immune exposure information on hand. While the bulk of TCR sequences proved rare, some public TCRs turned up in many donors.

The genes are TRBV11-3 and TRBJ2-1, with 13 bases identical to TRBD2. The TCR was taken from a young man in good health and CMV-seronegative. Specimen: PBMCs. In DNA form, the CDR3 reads TGTGCCAGCAGCCCTAGGACTAGCGGGAGCTTCCACAATGAGCAGTTCTTC. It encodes CASSPRTSGSFHNEQFF.